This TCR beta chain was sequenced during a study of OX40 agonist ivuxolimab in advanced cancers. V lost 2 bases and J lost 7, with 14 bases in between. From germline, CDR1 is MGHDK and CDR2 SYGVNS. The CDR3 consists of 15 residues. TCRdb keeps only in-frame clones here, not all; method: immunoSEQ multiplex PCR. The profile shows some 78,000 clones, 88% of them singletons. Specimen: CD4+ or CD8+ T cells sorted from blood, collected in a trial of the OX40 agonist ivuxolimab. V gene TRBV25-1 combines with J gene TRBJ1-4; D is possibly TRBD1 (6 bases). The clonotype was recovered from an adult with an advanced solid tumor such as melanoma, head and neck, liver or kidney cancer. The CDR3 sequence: CASSEMTGNTEKLFF. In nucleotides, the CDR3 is TGTGCCAGCAGTGAAATGACAGGCAATACTGAAAAACTGTTTTTT.